One T cell receptor (beta chain) is described in this entry. Germline V gene lookup returns CDR1 LGHNA and CDR2 YSLEER. V dropped 8 bases and J dropped 5 bases, with 15 bases sitting between them. The CDR3 is 14 amino acids. These data come from a study of technical replicates of blood from a handful of donors. Assay: immunoSEQ multiplex PCR; the TCRdb copy retains only in-frame clones and omits some. The repertoire holds around 100,000 clones, approximately 95% seen once, with under 0.35% in the top ten. This sequence originates from a human donor in good health. What was sequenced was T cells isolated from PBMCs. The chain uses TRBV4-3 and TRBJ2-2; D may be TRBD1 (6 bases). Here the CDR3 DNA reads TGCGCCAGCGGAAGGGGGTCTTCGACCGGGGAGCTGTTTTTT. Translation: CASGRGSSTGELFF.